Below are 19 T cell receptor beta chains sequenced from a single sample in a study of CD8 T cells in ankylosing spondylitis. TCRdb processed the 5' RACE reads anew with MiXCR; each CDR3 protein has one entry. Of 130,000 to 150,000 distinct CDR3 sequences listed, roughly 8.3% are singletons. Sequenced: synovial fluid, either unsorted or a sorted T cell fraction (not recorded which). Receptor source: a male donor with ankylosing spondylitis.

The sample holds many counts of this clonotype. V is TRBV9 and J is TRBJ2-1, with TRBD2 matching 9 bases. CDR1 and CDR2 from the germline V gene are SGDLS and YYNGEE. This CDR3 contains 15 residues. Germline trimming cut 0 bases from V and 7 bases from J; bases unmatched to any gene: 5. Here the CDR3 DNA reads TGTGCCAGCAGCGTAGTAGCGGGAGCTGGAAATGAGCAGTTCTTC. Translated, it gives CASSVVAGAGNEQFF.

This clonotype has ten or more counts. J is TRBJ2-3 and V is TRBV6-1, with D uncertain. V shed 10 bases and J shed 0 bases, with 14 bases lying between them. The V gene's germline CDR1 is MNHNS and CDR2 SASEGT. This CDR3 has 14 amino acids. The CDR3 sequence: CATRTSSSTDTQYF. Written as DNA, the CDR3 is TGTGCCACCCGAACGTCGTCTAGCACAGATACGCAGTATTTT.

This clonotype was seen ten or more times. The CDR3, as DNA: TGTGCCAGCAGCTTAGGACCGGGGTCAGATACGCAGTATTTT. It encodes CASSLGPGSDTQYF. The chain uses TRBV7-2 and TRBJ2-3, with D tentatively TRBD2 (5 bases). The V and J ends lost 1 base and 4 bases respectively, with 9 bases between them. This CDR3 contains 14 residues. Germline-derived CDR1 and CDR2 are SGHTA and FQGNSA.

This chain connects TRBV20-1 to TRBJ1-5; 8 positions agree with TRBD1. Losses at the gene ends were 3 bases for V and 2 bases for J; bases not matched to a gene: 12. The germline V gene encodes CDR1 DFQATT and CDR2 SNEGSKA (reference sequence). The CDR3 covers 17 residues. The CDR3 coding sequence is TGCAGTGCTAGCGTCGGACAGGGTCCCTTGGGCAATCAGCCCCAGCATTTT. The encoded protein is CSASVGQGPLGNQPQHF.

This clonotype was observed a handful of times. The chain is built from TRBV6-2 or TRBV6-3 and TRBJ1-2; D is unclear. The CDR3 contains 16 residues. The ends were cut back, 6 bases at V and 2 bases at J, with 19 bases in the middle. Germline assignment: CDR1 MNHEY and CDR2 SVGEGT. The CDR3 sequence: CASRQQPGRYNYGYTF. In DNA form, the CDR3 reads TGTGCCAGCAGACAACAGCCCGGACGGTACAACTATGGCTACACCTTC.

This clonotype was seen once. The V gene is TRBV20-1, the J gene TRBJ2-7; 11 bases fit TRBD2. This CDR3 is built from 15 residues. Unmatched junction bases numbered 5, after V lost 0 bases and J lost 4 bases. Germline CDR1 DFQATT, CDR2 SNEGSKA (reference sequence). CDR3 protein: CSARDLPSGRYEQYF. The CDR3 DNA is TGCAGTGCTAGAGATCTCCCTAGCGGGAGGTACGAGCAGTACTTC.

The sample holds many counts of this clonotype. V gene TRBV20-1 combines with J gene TRBJ2-7, with D possibly TRBD1 on 6 matching bases. Germline V gene sequence: CDR1 DFQATT, CDR2 SNEGSKA (reference sequence). This CDR3 spans 12 amino acids. The V and J ends lost 3 bases and 3 bases respectively, with 9 bases between them. The CDR3 bases are TGCAGTGCTAGGCCAGGGGACTACGAGCAGTACTTC. Its translation: CSARPGDYEQYF.

This clonotype came up many times. The CDR3, as DNA: TGCGCCAGCAGCTGGACCGGGGCGGGGGTCTACTCCGGGGAGCTGTTTTTT. Its translation is CASSWTGAGVYSGELFF. The chain uses TRBV5-1 and TRBJ2-2; 7 bases match TRBD2. Germline CDR1 reads SGHRS; CDR2 reads YFSETQ. J lost 6 bases, V lost 3 bases, and 14 bases had no gene match. The CDR3 is 17 residues long.

The chain combines TRBV28 with TRBJ2-7; the match to TRBD1 covers 12 bases. In germline, CDR1 is MDHEN, CDR2 SYDVKM. Trimming at V came to 6 bases and at J to 2 bases, leaving 5 bases not matched to a gene. This CDR3 is built from 15 residues. The CDR3 DNA is TGTGCCAGCAGCCTCGGGACAGGGGGCACCTACGAGCAGTACTTC. Protein product: CASSLGTGGTYEQYF.

This clonotype was counted between two and nine times. The chain joins TRBV7-8 to TRBJ2-2; maybe TRBD1 (6 bases). The CDR3 is 16 residues long. V shed 5 bases and J shed 0 bases, with 13 bases lying between them. The V gene's germline CDR1 is SGHVS and CDR2 FQNEAQ. The CDR3 DNA reads TGTGCCAGCAGCCAACAGGGAATAACGAACACCGGGGAGCTGTTTTTT. Amino acid sequence: CASSQQGITNTGELFF.

This clonotype was picked up a small number of times. The V and J genes are TRBV4-1 and TRBJ1-2; no clear D gene. Germline V lookup: CDR1 MGHRA, CDR2 YSYEKL. Trimming left V 1 base short and J 4 bases short, with 10 bases between. CDR3 size: 14 residues. The CDR3 loop is CASSQVWDSYGYTF. The CDR3 nucleotides read TGCGCCAGCAGCCAAGTGTGGGATAGCTATGGCTACACCTTC.

The chain links TRBV24-1 to TRBJ2-5; 7 bases are a match to TRBD2. Trimming removed 2 bases from V and 4 bases from J; junction bases left unmatched: 6. This CDR3 is 15 amino acids long. Germline values: CDR1 KGHDR, CDR2 SFDVKD. This chain's CDR3 is CATSDSHTGGETQYF. Here the CDR3 DNA reads TGTGCCACCAGTGATTCTCATACGGGGGGAGAGACCCAGTACTTC.

This clonotype showed up just a few times. The CDR3 spells CASSPGYSGYNEQFF. The CDR3, as DNA: TGTGCCAGCAGCCCCGGGTATTCTGGATACAATGAGCAGTTCTTC. This chain links TRBV9 with TRBJ2-1, with unresolved D. Germline assignment: CDR1 SGDLS and CDR2 YYNGEE. The CDR3 extends over 15 amino acids. V dropped 4 bases and J dropped 4 bases, with 15 bases sitting between them.

V gene TRBV12-5 combines with J gene TRBJ2-1; D unresolved. Germline lookup yields CDR1 LGHNT and CDR2 FRNRAP. The CDR3 has 13 residues. V dropped 6 bases and J dropped 7 bases, with 13 bases sitting between them. The CDR3 region has the DNA TGTGCTAGTGGATTAGCTGGGGTGAATGAGCAGTTCTTC. Encoded protein: CASGLAGVNEQFF.

This clonotype has a count of ten or more. The genes are TRBV24-1 and TRBJ1-1, with 7 positions matching TRBD1. The length of the CDR3 is 17 residues. The V gene's germline CDR1 is KGHDR and CDR2 SFDVKD. Trimming cost V 0 bases and J 0 bases; bases outside gene matches: 6. CDR3 sequence reads: CATSDLPDRAMNTEAFF. The CDR3 nucleotides are TGTGCCACCAGTGATTTGCCAGACAGGGCCATGAACACTGAAGCTTTCTTT.

This clonotype was found a few times. The chain is built from TRBV6-1 and TRBJ2-3; tentatively, D is TRBD1 (5 bases). V lost 6 bases to trimming and J lost 4 bases, with 14 bases between them. Germline CDR1 MNHNS, CDR2 SASEGT. This CDR3 has 14 residues. CDR3 protein: CASRKGPRADTQYF. CDR3 sequence (DNA): TGTGCCAGCAGAAAGGGCCCCAGGGCAGATACGCAGTATTTT.

This clonotype has ten or more counts. V is TRBV6-5 and J is TRBJ1-1; 9 positions agree with TRBD1. CDR1 is MNHEY and CDR2 is SVGAGI in the germline V gene. This CDR3 spans 15 amino acids. J lost 5 bases, V lost 5 bases, and 9 bases had no gene match. CDR3 bases: TGTGCCAGCAGTCCGGTGGGACAGGGTAGGACTGAAGCTTTCTTT. Translation: CASSPVGQGRTEAFF.

This clonotype was counted ten times or more. The chain employs TRBV9 and TRBJ2-1; 15 bases fit TRBD2. The CDR3 has 15 amino acids. The V gene end was trimmed by 0 bases and the J gene end by 13 bases; junction bases not matched to a gene: 5. The germline CDR1 and CDR2 sequences are SGDLS and YYNGEE. The CDR3 DNA is TGTGCCAGCAGCGTAGTCGGGACTAGCGGGGGGCCCCAGTTCTTC. Its protein product is CASSVVGTSGGPQFF.

This clonotype showed up just a few times. As DNA, the CDR3 is TGTGCCAGCAGCGGAGGAGGATACAATGAGCAGTTCTTC. This gives the protein CASSGGGYNEQFF. This rearrangement joins TRBV5-4 to TRBJ2-1; a possible D gene is TRBD2 (5 bases). V lost 4 bases and J lost 4, with 9 bases in between. Germline-derived CDR1 and CDR2 are SGHNT and YYREEE (reference sequence). This CDR3 has 13 amino acids.